This T cell receptor beta chain emerged from a study of cytomegalovirus exposure and HLA in healthy donors. Whole-study context: Prior work identified 117 million unique TCR beta sequences in around 170 million T cells.

Study-wide findings and caveats: In a later analysis, across HLA loci, associated TCR counts were highest for DRB1, lowest for HLA-C. Across donors, presence/absence analyses took sequencing depth to be roughly uniform. Published work reported that the classifier diagnosed cytomegalovirus status with high specificity and sensitivity.

This clone was detected once. Its antigen is currently unknown. With 60 Vbeta and 13 Jbeta primers, the PCR was carried out. Here immunoSEQ multiplex PCR was the method, and the copy in TCRdb shows in-frame clones only, minus some. The data hold about 83,000 clones, with about four fifths observed a single time. The sample was PBMCs. This sequence was found in a woman aged 30 to 39 in good health and CMV-seronegative.

The CDR3, as DNA: TGTGCCACGAGGCAGGGGGTGGGCTATGGCTACACCTTC. This translates into CATRQGVGYGYTF. The chain combines TRBV28 with TRBJ1-2, with 7 bases fitting TRBD1. There are 13 residues in the CDR3. Germline values: CDR1 MDHEN, CDR2 SYDVKM. After removal of 10 bases from V and 4 bases from J, the junction contained 9 bases not matched to a gene.